Listed here are 30 T cell receptor beta chains from one sample, sequenced in a study of blood T cells in healthy people across ages. PCR was performed a second time for about 7 to 12 cycles using a sample-barcoded 5' primer and a J-beta primer mix. TCRdb redid the calling of the 5' RACE reads with MiXCR, one entry per CDR3 protein. The sample consists of about 1.7 million distinct CDR3 sequences, about 30% of them appearing once. The sample comprised blood. Every receptor here comes from a woman aged 25-40 years in good health.

J is TRBJ2-4 and V is TRBV5-4; the D gene could be TRBD1 or TRBD2 (5 bases each). Germline V CDR1 and CDR2: SGHNT, YYREEE (reference sequence). V gave up 0 bases and J gave up 1 base, with 11 bases separating them. The CDR3 is 16 residues long. DNA for the CDR3: TGTGCCAGCAGCTTGGCAGGGACGGTGGCCAAAAACATTCAGTACTTC. It codes for CASSLAGTVAKNIQYF.

Comment on this clonotype: A read error may account for a junction end that differs from germline. The rearrangement links TRBV28 to TRBJ2-5, with D possibly TRBD2 on 5 matching bases. CDR1 is MDHEN and CDR2 is SYDVKM in the germline V gene. This CDR3 region has 16 residues. The CDR3 DNA sequence: TGTGCCAGCAGTTGGGCGGGCCGGCCGTTCCAAGATACCCAGTACTTC. Translated, it gives CASSWAGRPFQDTQYF.

The CDR3 nucleotides are TGTGCCAGCAGCTTTCAGGGCATTCAGATGAACACTGAAGCTTTCTTT. It encodes CASSFQGIQMNTEAFF. The chain couples TRBV7-2 to TRBJ1-1, with D maybe TRBD1 (5 bases). The CDR3 spans 16 residues. Trimming stripped 3 bases from V and 0 bases from J, with 14 bases between. Germline-derived CDR1 and CDR2 are SGHTA and FQGNSA.

In this sample, this clonotype turned up many times. The V and J genes are TRBV12-5 and TRBJ1-5; 7 bases match TRBD1. In germline, CDR1 is LGHNT, CDR2 FRNRAP. The ends lost 9 bases at V and 3 bases at J; junction bases unmatched: 14. The CDR3 runs 16 residues. CDR3 coding DNA: TGTGCTAGCGCCCCGACATTGACAGGGAACAATCAGCCCCAGCATTTT. This gives the protein CASAPTLTGNNQPQHF.

The chain links TRBV6-6 to TRBJ2-1; 7 bases align to TRBD1. The CDR3 consists of 15 residues. Germline CDR1 reads MNHNY; CDR2 reads SVGAGI (reference sequence). The junction had 1 base not matched to a gene; V was cut back by 2 bases and J by 0 bases. DNA for the CDR3: TGTGCCAGCAGTTACAGGGGGCTCTCCTACAATGAGCAGTTCTTC. Encoded protein: CASSYRGLSYNEQFF.

This chain joins TRBV2 and TRBJ1-5, with TRBD1 as a possible D gene (6 bases). CDR1 is SNHLY and CDR2 is FYNNEI in the germline V gene. Trimming removed 7 bases at V and 3 bases at J, with 10 bases between. The CDR3 has 13 amino acids. The CDR3 loop reads CASTPGANQPQHF. CDR3 nucleotide sequence: TGTGCCAGCACCCCGGGGGCCAATCAGCCCCAGCATTTT.

The gene calls are TRBV29-1 and TRBJ1-1, with D perhaps matching TRBD1 (6 bases). The CDR3 has 14 amino acids. Germline CDR1 is SQVTM and CDR2 is ANQGSEA. The V gene lost 0 bases and the J gene lost 8 bases, with 16 bases spanning the gap. DNA for the CDR3: TGCAGCGTTGAAGATAGGAGGAGGACAGCCGAAGCTTTCTTT. Residues: CSVEDRRRTAEAFF.

V gene TRBV5-1 combines with J gene TRBJ2-2; 10 bases are a match to TRBD1. Germline CDR1 reads SGHRS; CDR2 reads YFSETQ. This CDR3 comprises 15 residues. With 4 bases clipped from V and 7 bases from J, the junction kept 7 bases outside the gene matches. CDR3 in amino acids: CASSPRQGASGELFF. The CDR3 DNA is TGCGCCAGCAGCCCCAGACAGGGGGCAAGCGGGGAGCTGTTTTTT.

This chain connects TRBV28 to TRBJ2-1; D unresolved. V lost 5 bases and J lost 5, with 7 bases in between. CDR1 and CDR2 from the germline V gene are MDHEN and SYDVKM. The CDR3 extends over 12 amino acids. The CDR3 bases are TGTGCCAGCAGTACGAATAACAATGAGCAGTTCTTC. It is translated as CASSTNNNEQFF.

This chain links TRBV11-1 with TRBJ2-1, with D hard to call. Trimming cost V 5 bases and J 9 bases, with 14 bases left between them. CDR3 length: 13 residues. Germline values: CDR1 SGHAT, CDR2 FQDESV (reference sequence). The CDR3 DNA reads TGTGCCAGCAGCACGGTAAGAGAAACTGAGCAGTTCTTC. Its protein product is CASSTVRETEQFF.

This chain uses TRBV20-1 with TRBJ1-6; a possible D gene is TRBD1 (5 bases). CDR3 length equals 15 residues. Germline V gene lookup returns CDR1 DFQATT and CDR2 SNEGSKA (reference sequence). V gave up 0 bases and J gave up 5 bases, with 11 bases separating them. CDR3 sequence: CSARDKGRNNSPLHF. The CDR3 DNA is TGCAGTGCTAGAGATAAGGGGAGGAATAATTCACCCCTCCACTTT.

The CDR3 loop reads CASSFRSGGSYNEQFF. In nucleotides, the CDR3 is TGTGCCAGCAGTTTTCGTAGCGGGGGGTCCTACAATGAGCAGTTCTTC. The J gene is TRBJ2-1, the V gene TRBV7-9; 10 bases map to TRBD2. The CDR3 extends over 16 amino acids. V shed 6 bases, J shed 1 base, and the junction held 6 bases outside the gene matches. In germline, CDR1 is SEHNR, CDR2 FQNEAQ (reference sequence).

This clonotype was recorded at least ten times. The CDR3 DNA sequence: TGCGCCAGCAGGCCGGCGGGGGCTTACAATGAGCAGTTCTTC. It yields the protein CASRPAGAYNEQFF. The rearrangement joins TRBV10-2 to TRBJ2-1, with D possibly matching TRBD2 (7 bases). This CDR3 region has 14 residues. Germline V gene data show CDR1 as WSHSY and CDR2 as SAAADI. V was cut by 6 bases and J by 4 bases, with 13 bases left in between.

A few counts support this clonotype. The V and J genes are TRBV7-6 and TRBJ2-3; 10 positions agree with TRBD2. Trimming took 5 bases from V and 6 from J; bases not matched to a gene: 11. In germline, CDR1 is SGHVS, CDR2 FNYEAQ. CDR3 length: 16 amino acids. CDR3 DNA: TGTGCCAGCAGCCAGCGGGGGGGCCAAACGTCCGATACGCAGTATTTT. Protein product: CASSQRGGQTSDTQYF.

This clonotype was detected only once. Just one base apart from a much larger clone, this may be a read error. The chain links TRBV18 to TRBJ2-5; 7 nucleotides match TRBD1. This CDR3 comprises 14 residues. Germline lookup yields CDR1 KGHSH and CDR2 LQKENI. The V gene end was trimmed by 6 bases and the J gene end by 4 bases; junction bases not matched to a gene: 8. CDR3: CASSNLGQRETQYF. The DNA of the CDR3 is TGTGCCAGCTCTAACCTGGGACAGCGAGAGACCCAGTACTTC.

The chain recombines TRBV28 with TRBJ1-2, with 12 bases fitting TRBD1. The CDR3 length is 13 residues. Trimming took 6 bases from V and 8 from J; bases not matched to a gene: 4. The germline V gene has CDR1 MDHEN and CDR2 SYDVKM. CDR3 residues: CASRGQGAWGYTF. The CDR3 DNA reads as TGTGCCAGCAGGGGACAGGGGGCGTGGGGCTACACCTTC.

Concerning this clonotype itself: Given a much more abundant clone one base away, this may be a read error. V is TRBV12-3 or TRBV12-4 and J is TRBJ2-1; 9 nucleotides agree with TRBD1. This CDR3 is 15 amino acids long. The CDR3 is CASSLRTGEYNERFF. CDR3 nucleotide sequence: TGTGCCAGCAGTTTAAGGACAGGGGAATACAATGAGCGGTTCTTC.

The V gene is TRBV6-2 or TRBV6-3, the J gene TRBJ1-2; tentatively, D is TRBD1 (5 bases). CDR3 length: 15 residues. Trimming took 2 bases from V and 4 from J, leaving 14 bases between them. The germline gives CDR1 MNHEY, CDR2 SVGEGT. CDR3 in DNA: TGTGCCAGCAGTTACCCCGGGACTCCCGTCTATGGCTACACCTTC. As protein: CASSYPGTPVYGYTF.

The V and J genes are TRBV20-1 and TRBJ2-1, with 14 bases fitting TRBD2. CDR3 size: 15 residues. V shed 4 bases, J shed 7 bases, and the junction held 6 bases outside the gene matches. CDR1 is DFQATT, CDR2 SNEGSKA, per germline (reference sequence). The CDR3 DNA sequence: TGCAGTGCTAAATCCGGGACTAGCGGGGGAAATGAGCAGTTCTTC. Encoded protein: CSAKSGTSGGNEQFF.

Only a few counts were recorded for this clonotype. The genes are TRBV7-9 and TRBJ2-2, with D possibly TRBD2 on 5 matching bases. Trimming shortened V by 6 bases and J by 6 bases, and 8 bases separated the two germline ends. CDR1 and CDR2 (germline): SEHNR, FQNEAQ (reference sequence). The CDR3 spans 12 residues. CDR3 coding DNA: TGTGCCAGCAGAACGGGATCCGGGGAGCTGTTTTTT. This encodes CASRTGSGELFF.

Details on this clonotype: A junction boundary mismatches the germline segment, possibly from a read error. The chain uses TRBV7-2 and TRBJ2-3; D is undetermined. This CDR3 is 13 amino acids long. Germline CDR1 is SGHTA and CDR2 is FQGNSA. CDR3 residues: CANSLAYSDTQYF. The CDR3 nucleotides are TGTGCCAACAGCTTAGCATACTCAGATACGCAGTATTTT.

V gene TRBV20-1 combines with J gene TRBJ2-7; D call uncertain. V was shortened by 3 bases and J by 0 bases, with 9 bases between the two germline ends. In germline, CDR1 is DFQATT, CDR2 SNEGSKA (reference sequence). This CDR3 contains 13 residues. The CDR3 nucleotides read TGCAGTGCTAGGCCCCGTTTCTCCTACGAGCAGTACTTC. Translating it yields CSARPRFSYEQYF.

The V and J genes are TRBV27 and TRBJ2-7; tentative D call: TRBD2 (5 bases). Germline CDR1 MNHEY, CDR2 SMNVEV (reference sequence). Trimming took 6 bases from V and 7 from J, leaving 13 bases between them. The CDR3 contains 12 residues. CDR3 protein: CASRPTSGEQYF. Here the CDR3 DNA reads TGTGCCAGCAGGCCCACGTCGGGGGAGCAGTACTTC.

A few counts support this clonotype. The chain recombines TRBV28 with TRBJ2-3, with D hard to call. Trimming took off 3 bases at V and 2 bases at J, with 15 bases between the two ends. The CDR3 has 16 residues. From germline, CDR1 is MDHEN and CDR2 SYDVKM. The CDR3 sequence is CASSFPTGANTDTQYF. The CDR3 DNA reads as TGTGCCAGCAGTTTCCCGACGGGTGCTAACACAGATACGCAGTATTTT.

The V call is TRBV24-1, the J call TRBJ2-2; D is possibly TRBD2 (7 bases). V was trimmed by 7 bases and J by 3 bases, leaving 14 bases between them. Germline loops: CDR1 KGHDR, CDR2 SFDVKD. This CDR3 has 15 amino acids. This CDR3 reads CATRGGPLDTGELFF. DNA for the CDR3: TGTGCCACCAGGGGGGGGCCCCTCGACACCGGGGAGCTGTTTTTT.

There are many counts of this clonotype. The rearrangement links TRBV7-9 to TRBJ2-7; 9 nucleotides match TRBD1. Unmatched junction bases numbered 6, after V lost 5 bases and J lost 4 bases. The CDR3 has 14 amino acids. Per germline, CDR1 SEHNR and CDR2 FQNEAQ (reference sequence). CDR3 region: CASSVSGTGYEQYF. The CDR3 region has the DNA TGTGCCAGCAGCGTATCCGGGACAGGGTACGAGCAGTACTTC.

The chain links TRBV7-9 to TRBJ2-1; TRBD2 agrees at 13 bases. This CDR3 is built from 17 residues. Trimming took 5 bases from V and 5 from J; bases not matched to a gene: 9. Germline V CDR1 and CDR2: SEHNR, FQNEAQ (reference sequence). The CDR3 DNA sequence: TGTGCCAGCAGCCAACCCTTGGGACTAGCGGGAAACAATGAGCAGTTCTTC. Translating gives CASSQPLGLAGNNEQFF.

This clonotype was detected many times. The genes are TRBV7-2 and TRBJ2-1; 8 nucleotides line up with TRBD2. The CDR3 consists of 16 residues. With V trimmed by 3 bases and J by 8 bases, 12 bases remained unmatched. The germline gives CDR1 SGHTA, CDR2 FQGNSA. CDR3 DNA sequence: TGTGCCAGCAGCTTTAATCGTGCGGGAGGAAACCATGAGCAGTTCTTC. Protein product: CASSFNRAGGNHEQFF.

With respect to this clonotype: A much larger clone lies a single base off, so this may be a read error. CDR3 bases: TGTGCCGGCAGCCTTGACTCCCCGGGAGAGCAGTACTTC. Protein sequence: CAGSLDSPGEQYF. V usage is TRBV5-5 and J usage is TRBJ2-7, with a weak D call TRBD2 (5 bases). The CDR3 covers 13 residues. Germline CDR1 reads SGHKS; CDR2 reads YYEKEE (reference sequence).

The chain links TRBV5-1 to TRBJ1-1, with 9 bases aligning to TRBD1. This CDR3 region has 15 residues. Looked up from germline, CDR1 is SGHRS and CDR2 is YFSETQ. The trim removed 4 bases at V and 3 bases at J, leaving 7 bases unmatched. The CDR3 spells CASSRGQGYDTEAFF. The CDR3, as DNA: TGCGCCAGCAGCCGGGGACAGGGATATGACACTGAAGCTTTCTTT.